The T cell receptor beta chain under discussion was sequenced for a study of siplizumab effects on memory and regulatory T cells. Study observations and caveats: Tregs that proliferated in siplizumab cultures did not have their suppressive function confirmed.

The CDR3 is made up of 11 amino acids. The V end lost 6 bases, the J end lost 8 bases, and 10 bases lay between the germline ends. CDR1 is MNHNY, CDR2 SVGAGI, per germline (reference sequence). This clone was seen only a few times. Its matching antigen is unknown. Sequence data were generated for unstimulated naive, memory, effector memory and TEMRA subsets in three donor pairs. Profiling relied on immunoSEQ multiplex PCR, and the TCRdb table lists in-frame clones only, not all of them. The table records some 100,000 clones, 96% of them present only once. The sequencing sample was made of naive CD4+ T cells sorted from blood. J is TRBJ1-2 and V is TRBV6-6, with no clear D. The receptor comes from a human donor in good health. The CDR3 coding sequence is TGTGCCAGCAGCGGATCTGGGGGCTACACCTTC. This codes for CASSGSGGYTF.